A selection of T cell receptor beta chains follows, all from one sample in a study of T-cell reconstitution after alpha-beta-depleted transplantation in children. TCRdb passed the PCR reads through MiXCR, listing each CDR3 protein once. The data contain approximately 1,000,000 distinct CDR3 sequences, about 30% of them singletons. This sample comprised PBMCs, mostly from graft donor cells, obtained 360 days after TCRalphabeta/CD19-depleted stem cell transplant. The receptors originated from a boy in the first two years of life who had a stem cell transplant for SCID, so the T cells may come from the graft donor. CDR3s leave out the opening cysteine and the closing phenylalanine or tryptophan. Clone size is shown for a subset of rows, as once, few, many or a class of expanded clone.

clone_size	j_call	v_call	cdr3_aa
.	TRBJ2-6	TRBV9	ASSTRDNPYGANVLT
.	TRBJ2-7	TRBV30	AWRWQGFDEQY
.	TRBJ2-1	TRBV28	ASSFSDRGLYNEQF
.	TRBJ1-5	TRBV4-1	ASSQEGTHNQPQH
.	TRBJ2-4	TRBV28	ASSSHSAGENIQY
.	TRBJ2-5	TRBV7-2	ASSFQGTGVAETQY
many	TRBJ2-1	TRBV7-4	ASSPTAGLTNEQF
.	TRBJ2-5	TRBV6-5	ASSYKGILQETQY
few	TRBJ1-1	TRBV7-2	ASSLRQGEGANTEAF
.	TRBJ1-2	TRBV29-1	SVDRPRIAIGYT
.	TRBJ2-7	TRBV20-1	SAAITGTARNEQY
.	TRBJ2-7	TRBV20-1	SARLLPHSYEQY
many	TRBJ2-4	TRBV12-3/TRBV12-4	ASSLTKNIQY
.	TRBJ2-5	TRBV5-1	ASSLSHRSQETQY
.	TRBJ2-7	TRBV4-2	ASSQGGGGLYEQY
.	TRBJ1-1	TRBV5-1	ASSSRTLNTEAF
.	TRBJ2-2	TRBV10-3	AISESRQGAGELF
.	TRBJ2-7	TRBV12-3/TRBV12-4	ASSLWQTTYEQY
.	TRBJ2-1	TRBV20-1	SARGQGINEQF
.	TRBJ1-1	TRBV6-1	ASSKDRGLNTEAF
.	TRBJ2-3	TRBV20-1	SARRGSGGVEGTQY
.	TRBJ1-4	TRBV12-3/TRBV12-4	ASIRTGEKLF
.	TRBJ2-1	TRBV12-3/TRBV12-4	ASVLPARSSYNEQF
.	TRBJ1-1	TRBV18	ASSSKWTEAF
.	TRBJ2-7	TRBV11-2	ASSFFRDEQY
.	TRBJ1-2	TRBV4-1	ASSQGNRGRGYGYT
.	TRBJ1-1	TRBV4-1	ASSLPPVGGGTEAF